A few counts support the clone carrying this T cell receptor beta chain. This entry is derived from a study of blood T cell repertoires in COVID-19. The overall study: T cells, B-cell-depleted T cells, or PBMCs provided the cDNA or gDNA that served as material.

Per the original methods: Reference gene primer amplification yielded estimated nucleated cell counts. Here immunoSEQ multiplex PCR was the method, and the copy in TCRdb shows in-frame clones only, minus some. Clone size and V and J calls were adopted from that table, with D and trimming inferred from the DNA. The sample records about 94,000 clones, more than 70% being singletons. CDR1 and CDR2 (germline): SGHAT, FQNNGV. Trimming took 5 bases from V and 6 from J, leaving 10 bases between them. The CDR3 consists of 12 residues. This sequence joins TRBV11-2 and TRBJ1-1; the D gene is possibly TRBD1 (5 bases). This sequence originates from a human donor with acute or convalescent COVID-19. The donor label of this sample is uncertain. Sequenced input: peripheral blood. The CDR3 bases are TGTGCCAGCAGCCCAGGGTTCCCTGAAGCTTTCTTT. This translates into CASSPGFPEAFF.